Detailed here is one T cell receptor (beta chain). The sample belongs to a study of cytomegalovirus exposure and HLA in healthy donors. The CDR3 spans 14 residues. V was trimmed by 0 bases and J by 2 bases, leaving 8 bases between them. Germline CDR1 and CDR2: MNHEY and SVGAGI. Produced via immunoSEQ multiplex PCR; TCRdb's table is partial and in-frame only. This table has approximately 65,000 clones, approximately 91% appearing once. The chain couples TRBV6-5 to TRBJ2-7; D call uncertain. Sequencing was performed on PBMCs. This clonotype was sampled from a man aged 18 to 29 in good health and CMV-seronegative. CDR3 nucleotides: TGTGCCAGCAGTTACTCTGCAGAAACCTACGAGCAGTACTTC. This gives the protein CASSYSAETYEQYF.